One sample yielded the 27 T cell receptor beta chains listed below, sequenced in a study of OX40 agonist ivuxolimab in advanced cancers. Using immunoSEQ multiplex PCR, the repertoire was profiled, and TCRdb retains in-frame clones only, with some absent. The repertoire holds more than 65,000 clones, 84% seen once, with 0.95% to 1.3% in the top ten. The sequences come from CD4+ or CD8+ T cells sorted from blood, collected in a trial of the OX40 agonist ivuxolimab. All receptors come from an adult with an advanced solid tumor such as melanoma, head and neck, liver or kidney cancer.

The J gene is TRBJ1-4, the V gene TRBV4-1; TRBD1 aligns across 8 bases. Germline V gives CDR1 MGHRA, CDR2 YSYEKL. CDR3 length equals 15 residues. V dropped 4 bases and J dropped 8; count of bases not matched to a gene: 9. CDR3 in DNA: TGCGCCAGCAGCCCCCACAGGGGGAGAGAAGAAAAACTGTTTTTT. Its protein is CASSPHRGREEKLFF.

The J gene is TRBJ2-1, the V gene TRBV9; D unclear. The CDR3 spans 14 residues. Germline V lookup: CDR1 SGDLS, CDR2 YYNGEE. Trimming pared 5 bases from V and 0 bases from J, leaving 9 bases between. The CDR3 is CASSVVGSYNEQFF. For the CDR3, the DNA is TGTGCCAGCAGTGTTGTCGGCTCCTACAATGAGCAGTTCTTC.

This sequence joins TRBV5-1 and TRBJ1-6; D ambiguous. V was clipped by 0 bases and J by 4 bases, with 5 bases between them. In germline, CDR1 is SGHRS, CDR2 YFSETQ. This CDR3 spans 14 amino acids. This CDR3 reads CASSLAGYNSPLHF. Written as DNA, the CDR3 is TGCGCCAGCAGCTTGGCTGGGTATAATTCACCCCTCCACTTT. The variable domain in full, completed from reference TRBV5-1 and TRBJ1-6, reads KAGVTQTPRYLIKTRGQQVTLSCSPISGHRSVSWYQQTPGQGLQFLFEYFSETQRNKGNFPGRFSGRQFSNSRSEMNVSTLELGDSALYLCASSLAGYNSPLHFGNGTRLTVT.

This clone occurred a few times. The rearrangement links TRBV7-9 to TRBJ1-2, with a tentative D call TRBD1 (6 bases). CDR1 is SEHNR and CDR2 is FQNEAQ in the germline V gene (reference sequence). The CDR3 is 12 residues long. Trimming shortened V by 3 bases and J by 8 bases, and 10 bases separated the two germline ends. The chain's CDR3 is CASSLEGGGYTF. The CDR3 region has the DNA TGTGCCAGCAGCTTGGAGGGGGGAGGCTACACCTTC. Combining the CDR3 with reference TRBV7-9 and TRBJ1-2 gives the whole variable domain DTGVSQNPRHKITKRGQNVTFRCDPISEHNRLYWYRQTLGQGPEFLTYFQNEAQLEKSRLLSDRFSAERPKGSFSTLEIQRTEQGDSAMYLCASSLEGGGYTFGSGTRLTVV.

V is TRBV25-1 and J is TRBJ2-6; D tentatively reads TRBD1 or TRBD2 (5 bases each). Trimming removed 0 bases from V and 2 bases from J, with 8 bases in between. Looked up from germline, CDR1 is MGHDK and CDR2 is SYGVNS. The CDR3 has 16 residues. CDR3 amino acids: CASSEYRGPGANVLTF. In DNA form, the CDR3 reads TGTGCCAGCAGTGAATATAGGGGACCTGGGGCCAACGTCCTGACTTTC. Together with reference TRBV25-1 and TRBJ2-6, the CDR3 gives the full variable domain: EADIYQTPRYLVIGTGKKITLECSQTMGHDKMYWYQQDPGMELHLIHYSYGVNSTEKGDLSSESTVSRIRTEHFPLTLESARPSHTSQYLCASSEYRGPGANVLTFGAGSRLTVL.

This clone was recorded once. This chain uses TRBV4-1 with TRBJ2-6; D gene uncertain. V lost 4 bases and J 2 bases, leaving 6 bases between the germline ends. Germline-derived CDR1 and CDR2 are MGHRA and YSYEKL. The CDR3 loop spans 14 amino acids. CDR3 protein: CASSRSTGANVLTF. The CDR3 DNA reads TGCGCCAGCAGCCGTTCTACTGGGGCCAACGTCCTGACTTTC.

The rearrangement joins TRBV2 to TRBJ2-7; 8 positions match TRBD1. The CDR3 totals 14 residues. CDR1 SNHLY and CDR2 FYNNEI come from the germline V gene. Trimming at V came to 5 bases and at J to 9 bases, leaving 12 bases not matched to a gene. In DNA form, the CDR3 reads TGTGCCAGCAGTCCCGGGACAGGTTGGGAAGGGCAGTACTTC. The encoded protein is CASSPGTGWEGQYF.

The gene calls are TRBV7-2 and TRBJ1-5, with 8 bases identical to TRBD1. The CDR3 totals 14 residues. The germline V gene has CDR1 SGHTA and CDR2 FQGNSA. After removal of 5 bases from V and 6 bases from J, the junction contained 6 bases not matched to a gene. As DNA, the CDR3 is TGTGCCAGCAGCCGTGGACAGGGCTTTCAGCCCCAGCATTTT. This translates into CASSRGQGFQPQHF.

The CDR3 sequence is CASEAWTGGNQPQHF. The CDR3 DNA follows: TGTGCCAGCGAGGCGTGGACAGGGGGCAATCAGCCCCAGCATTTT. The gene calls are TRBV2 and TRBJ1-5; 9 bases line up with TRBD1. The CDR3 spans 15 residues. Losses at the gene ends were 8 bases for V and 2 bases for J; bases not matched to a gene: 7. CDR1 and CDR2 (germline): SNHLY, FYNNEI. The entire variable domain, with the rest obtained from reference TRBV2 and TRBJ1-5, is as follows: EPEVTQTPSHQVTQMGQEVILRCVPISNHLYFYWYRQILGQKVEFLVSFYNNEISEKSEIFDDQFSVERPDGSNFTLKIRSTKLEDSAMYFCASEAWTGGNQPQHFGDGTRLSIL.

CDR3: CASRGDSREQYF. The CDR3, as DNA: TGTGCCAGCAGGGGGGACAGCCGGGAGCAGTACTTC. V is TRBV2 and J is TRBJ2-7, with TRBD1 matching over 7 bases. The germline V gene has CDR1 SNHLY and CDR2 FYNNEI. The CDR3 covers 12 residues. Germline trimming cut 6 bases from V and 7 bases from J; bases unmatched to any gene: 6.

The chain employs TRBV5-1 and TRBJ2-3; TRBD1 or TRBD2 may be the D gene (5 bases each). V lost 2 bases, J lost 2 bases, and 18 bases lay in between. The CDR3 spans 17 residues. CDR1 and CDR2 from the germline V gene are SGHRS and YFSETQ. The CDR3 bases are TGCGCCAGCAGCTTTAAAAGAGACGGGGCCTACACAGATACGCAGTATTTT. Translation gives CASSFKRDGAYTDTQYF.

The CDR3 coding sequence is TGTGCCAGCAGCTCTGGCGGGACAGAATATCAGCCCCAGCATTTT. Translated: CASSSGGTEYQPQHF. The rearrangement uses TRBV7-9 and TRBJ1-5, with 7 nucleotides matching TRBD1. Looked up from germline, CDR1 is SEHNR and CDR2 is FQNEAQ (reference sequence). Trimming at V came to 4 bases and at J to 5 bases, leaving 8 bases not matched to a gene. The CDR3 length is 15 residues.

This chain joins TRBV4-3 and TRBJ1-5, with 10 bases fitting TRBD1. Germline V gene sequence: CDR1 LGHNA, CDR2 YSLEER. The CDR3 totals 16 residues. J lost 4 bases, V lost 0 bases, and 3 bases had no gene match. The CDR3 DNA is TGCGCCAGCAGCCAAGATGCGGGACAGGGGAATCAGCCCCAGCATTTT. Amino acids: CASSQDAGQGNQPQHF.

V and J are TRBV4-3 and TRBJ2-3, with 11 nucleotides matching TRBD1. Germline loops: CDR1 LGHNA, CDR2 YSLEER. CDR3 length: 15 residues. V trimming: 4 bases; J trimming: 6 bases; junction bases outside the gene matches: 6. The CDR3 DNA reads TGCGCCAGCAGCCTCCAAGGGGACAGGGGGGATACGCAGTATTTT. It yields the protein CASSLQGDRGDTQYF.

The chain carries TRBV12-5 and TRBJ2-2; TRBD1 might be the D (5 bases). Trimming cost V 0 bases and J 5 bases, with 16 bases left between them. From germline, CDR1 is LGHNT and CDR2 FRNRAP. CDR3 size: 17 residues. The CDR3 loop reads CASGLVIPETETGELFF. The CDR3, as DNA: TGTGCTAGTGGTTTGGTAATACCTGAGACAGAGACCGGGGAGCTGTTTTTT.

About this clone itself: A junction boundary mismatches the germline segment, possibly from a read error. The chain links TRBV7-7 to TRBJ2-3; D may match TRBD1 or TRBD2 (5 bases each). Per germline, CDR1 SSHAT and CDR2 FNYEAQ (reference sequence). This CDR3 is built from 14 residues. CDR3 sequence: CASSLGTPGDTQYF. In nucleotides, the CDR3 is TGTGCTAGCAGCTTAGGGACGCCGGGAGATACGCAGTATTTT.

The chain joins TRBV5-1 to TRBJ2-3, with 9 bases fitting TRBD2. This CDR3 contains 18 residues. V lost 4 bases, J lost 3 bases, and 15 bases stayed unmatched. The germline gives CDR1 SGHRS, CDR2 YFSETQ. This chain's CDR3 is CASSPYSRGGRRTDTQYF. CDR3 in DNA: TGCGCCAGCAGCCCTTACTCGCGGGGGGGCCGTCGGACAGATACGCAGTATTTT.

A remark on this clone: Other DNA sequences in the same sample also yield this CDR3. The chain couples TRBV4-1 to TRBJ1-2, with 9 bases identical to TRBD1. Germline V CDR1 and CDR2: MGHRA, YSYEKL. With 3 bases clipped from V and 8 bases from J, the junction kept 7 bases outside the gene matches. CDR3 length equals 14 residues. Written as DNA, the CDR3 is TGCGCCAGCAGCCAGGGACAGGGAGCCAGAGGCTACACCTTC. Translating it yields CASSQGQGARGYTF.

The genes are TRBV7-2 and TRBJ1-6, with unresolved D. The V end was cut by 1 base, the J end by 4 bases, with 17 bases between. CDR1 is SGHTA, CDR2 FQGNSA, per germline. CDR3 length: 18 amino acids. The chain's CDR3 is CASSLDRRVAGYNSPLHF. In DNA, the CDR3 is TGTGCCAGCAGCTTAGATCGTCGGGTGGCGGGGTATAATTCACCCCTCCACTTT. The full variable domain, completed using reference TRBV7-2 and TRBJ1-6, is GAGVSQSPSNKVTEKGKDVELRCDPISGHTALYWYRQSLGQGLEFLIYFQGNSAPDKSGLPSDRFSAERTGGSVSTLTIQRTQQEDSAVYLCASSLDRRVAGYNSPLHFGNGTRLTVT.

The V and J genes are TRBV29-1 and TRBJ1-1, with TRBD1 matching 7 bases. CDR1 SQVTM and CDR2 ANQGSEA come from the germline V gene. The CDR3 sequence is 13 residues long. J was trimmed by 7 bases and V by 6 bases; bases with no gene match: 11. The CDR3 region is CSVGTGAGGEAFF. CDR3 nucleotide sequence: TGCAGCGTGGGTACAGGGGCTGGGGGTGAAGCTTTCTTT.

V gene TRBV4-3 combines with J gene TRBJ1-1; TRBD1 might be the D (5 bases). V dropped 5 bases and J dropped 0 bases, with 10 bases sitting between them. Germline CDR1 and CDR2: LGHNA and YSLEER. This CDR3 is built from 14 residues. In DNA form, the CDR3 reads TGCGCCAGCAGCAGACAGTACATGAACACTGAAGCTTTCTTT. Translated, it gives CASSRQYMNTEAFF.

The chain links TRBV4-3 to TRBJ1-1; 8 bases match TRBD1. The germline CDR1 and CDR2 sequences are LGHNA and YSLEER. The CDR3 consists of 13 residues. V shed 5 bases, J shed 1 base, and the junction held 0 bases outside the gene matches. CDR3 amino acids: CASSGQGNTEAFF. CDR3 DNA sequence: TGCGCCAGCAGCGGACAGGGGAACACTGAAGCTTTCTTT.

This clone has just a few counts. This CDR3 is CASSPIAGDYNEQFF. The DNA for the CDR3 is TGTGCCAGCAGCCCTATAGCGGGGGATTACAATGAGCAGTTCTTC. The chain combines TRBV11-3 with TRBJ2-1, with 9 bases matching TRBD2. V was pared by 5 bases and J by 4 bases, with 6 bases of the junction left unmatched. CDR1 is SGHNT, CDR2 YENEEA, per germline. The CDR3 extends over 15 amino acids.

The genes are TRBV2 and TRBJ1-2; D is possibly TRBD1 (5 bases). This CDR3 contains 13 residues. Trimming took off 9 bases at V and 4 bases at J, with 15 bases between the two ends. The germline CDR1 and CDR2 sequences are SNHLY and FYNNEI. The CDR3 spells CASTDRAPYGYTF. The CDR3, as DNA: TGTGCCAGTACTGACAGAGCCCCCTATGGCTACACCTTC.

The V call is TRBV5-4, the J call TRBJ1-6; 8 bases map to TRBD1. The CDR3 loop spans 16 amino acids. CDR1 is SGHNT, CDR2 YYREEE, per germline (reference sequence). V was clipped by 4 bases and J by 5 bases; unmatched bases: 8. CDR3 loop: CASSIRTGSNNSPLHF. In DNA, the CDR3 is TGTGCCAGCAGCATTCGGACAGGGTCCAATAATTCACCCCTCCACTTT.

The chain uses TRBV11-2 and TRBJ2-5; 8 bases map to TRBD1. The germline gives CDR1 SGHAT, CDR2 FQNNGV. V shed 5 bases, J shed 5 bases, and the junction held 7 bases outside the gene matches. This CDR3 is built from 14 residues. CDR3 in DNA: TGTGCCAGCAGCCTAAGACAGGGGTGGGAGACCCAGTACTTC. It encodes CASSLRQGWETQYF.

The V call is TRBV19, the J call TRBJ2-1; 12 nucleotides align to TRBD1. Unmatched junction bases numbered 3, after V lost 3 bases and J lost 9 bases. The CDR3 runs to 14 residues. Germline CDR1 is LNHDA and CDR2 is SQIVND (reference sequence). The CDR3 protein is CASSMGQGAREQFF. In DNA, the CDR3 is TGTGCCAGTAGTATGGGACAGGGGGCGCGTGAGCAGTTCTTC. Variable domain in full (rest from reference TRBV19 and TRBJ2-1): DGGITQSPKYLFRKEGQNVTLSCEQNLNHDAMYWYRQDPGQGLRLIYYSQIVNDFQKGDIAEGYSVSREKKESFPLTVTSAQKNPTAFYLCASSMGQGAREQFFGPGTRLTVL.